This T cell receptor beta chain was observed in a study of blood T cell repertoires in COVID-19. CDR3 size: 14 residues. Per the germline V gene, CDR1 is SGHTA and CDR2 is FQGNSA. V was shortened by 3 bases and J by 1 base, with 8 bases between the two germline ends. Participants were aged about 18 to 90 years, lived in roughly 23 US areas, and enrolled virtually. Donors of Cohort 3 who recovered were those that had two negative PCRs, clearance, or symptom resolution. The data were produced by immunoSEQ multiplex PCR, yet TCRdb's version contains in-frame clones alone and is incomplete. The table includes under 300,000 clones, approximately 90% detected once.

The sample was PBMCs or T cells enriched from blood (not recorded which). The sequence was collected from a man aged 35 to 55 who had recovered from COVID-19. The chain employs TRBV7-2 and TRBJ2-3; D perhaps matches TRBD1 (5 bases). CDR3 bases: TGTGCCAGCAGCTTCGACAGACGCACAGATACGCAGTATTTT. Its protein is CASSFDRRTDTQYF.